One sample yielded the 6 T cell receptor beta chains listed below, sequenced in a study of cytomegalovirus exposure and HLA in healthy donors. With 60 Vbeta and 13 Jbeta primers, the PCR was carried out. The repertoire was sequenced with immunoSEQ multiplex PCR; TCRdb's copy has only in-frame clones and lacks some. This table holds about 170,000 clones, around 80% found once. The material sequenced was PBMCs. These receptors were collected from a woman aged 18-30 years in good health and CMV-seronegative.

The chain recombines TRBV7-6 with TRBJ2-7; 9 positions agree with TRBD2. This CDR3 is 15 amino acids long. Germline-derived CDR1 and CDR2 are SGHVS and FNYEAQ. Trimming took 1 base from V and 3 from J; bases not matched to a gene: 4. The CDR3 loop is CASSLGSGGLYEQYF. The CDR3 nucleotides read TGTGCCAGCAGCTTAGGTAGCGGGGGACTCTACGAGCAGTACTTC.

The chain is built from TRBV30 and TRBJ2-5; TRBD1 is a possible D gene (6 bases). The CDR3 sequence is 13 residues long. CDR1 GTSNPN and CDR2 SVGIG come from the germline V gene (reference sequence). Deletions cut 2 bases from V and 5 bases from J, with 12 bases between. The CDR3 DNA follows: TGTGCCTGGAGTAGACAGGAAAGGGAGACCCAGTACTTC. Protein: CAWSRQERETQYF.

The chain carries TRBV11-2 and TRBJ2-5; 8 nucleotides agree with TRBD2. V shed 4 bases, J shed 0 bases, and the junction held 4 bases outside the gene matches. The CDR3 length is 15 residues. Germline CDR1 reads SGHAT; CDR2 reads FQNNGV. The CDR3 loop is CASSSLAGYQETQYF. The CDR3 coding sequence is TGTGCCAGCAGCTCTTTAGCGGGGTACCAAGAGACCCAGTACTTC.

The chain employs TRBV2 and TRBJ2-1; the D gene is possibly TRBD2 (5 bases). CDR3 length: 15 amino acids. V lost 4 bases to trimming and J lost 8 bases, with 18 bases between them. Germline V lookup: CDR1 SNHLY, CDR2 FYNNEI. CDR3 protein: CASSGARKGSDEQFF. The CDR3 DNA sequence: TGTGCCAGCAGTGGAGCCCGAAAAGGGAGCGATGAGCAGTTCTTC.

The chain is built from TRBV13 and TRBJ1-1; D uncertain. Trimming pared 3 bases from V and 4 bases from J, leaving 18 bases between. Germline CDR1 and CDR2: PRHDT and FYEKMQ (reference sequence). This CDR3 is built from 16 residues. The CDR3 nucleotides are TGTGCCAGCAGCTTCGTTACCCCTTCTAGCAGCACTGAAGCTTTCTTT. It translates to CASSFVTPSSSTEAFF.

DNA for the CDR3: TGTGCCAGCAGCCTGCGGCGGGGGGACGAGCAGTACTTC. As protein: CASSLRRGDEQYF. This rearrangement joins TRBV7-3 to TRBJ2-7; TRBD2 aligns across 8 bases. Losses at the gene ends were 5 bases for V and 5 bases for J; bases not matched to a gene: 5. The CDR3 is 13 amino acids. The germline gives CDR1 SGHTA, CDR2 FQGTGA.